The 19 T cell receptor beta chains reported below all come from one sample, sequenced in a study of cytomegalovirus exposure and HLA in healthy donors. The primer mix had 60 Vbeta and 13 Jbeta primers. Measured with immunoSEQ multiplex PCR; TCRdb has only the in-frame clones, and not every one. Among more than 150,000 clones, roughly 85% were seen once, and the ten largest hold around 15%. Source material: PBMCs. These receptors all come from a man aged 45-60 years in good health and CMV-seropositive.

This rearrangement joins TRBV6-5 to TRBJ1-4; D is ambiguous. Trimming removed 6 bases at V and 8 bases at J, with 13 bases between. The CDR3 covers 13 residues. Germline CDR1 reads MNHEY; CDR2 reads SVGAGI. The CDR3 reads CASSPRDGEKLFF. CDR3 bases: TGTGCCAGCAGCCCCCGGGATGGGGAAAAACTGTTTTTT.

V gene TRBV7-2 combines with J gene TRBJ1-1; unclear D gene. V was shortened by 6 bases and J by 8 bases, with 19 bases between the two germline ends. This CDR3 comprises 14 residues. The V gene's germline CDR1 is SGHTA and CDR2 FQGNSA. CDR3 amino acids: CASRETGSAVEAFF. The CDR3 nucleotides read TGTGCCAGCAGAGAAACCGGGAGCGCTGTGGAAGCTTTCTTT.

This clone turned up a few times. V gene TRBV19 combines with J gene TRBJ1-5; a weak D match, TRBD1 (6 bases). The CDR3 spans 15 residues. Trimming pared 1 base from V and 4 bases from J, leaving 11 bases between. The V gene's germline CDR1 is LNHDA and CDR2 SQIVND (reference sequence). CDR3 coding DNA: TGTGCCAGTAGTATAGTCGCAGGGGTTAATCAGCCCCAGCATTTT. Protein product: CASSIVAGVNQPQHF.

The chain joins TRBV5-5 to TRBJ1-6; maybe TRBD1 (5 bases). The length of the CDR3 is 15 residues. CDR1 SGHKS and CDR2 YYEKEE come from the germline V gene (reference sequence). V dropped 0 bases and J dropped 5 bases, with 9 bases sitting between them. The CDR3 loop reads CASSLAQGNNSPLHF. The DNA for the CDR3 is TGTGCCAGCAGCTTGGCCCAGGGTAATAATTCACCCCTCCACTTT. The variable domain in full, with the rest retrieved from reference TRBV5-5 and TRBJ1-6, is DAGVTQSPTHLIKTRGQQVTLRCSPISGHKSVSWYQQVLGQGPQFIFQYYEKEERGRGNFPDRFSARQFPNYSSELNVNALLLGDSALYLCASSLAQGNNSPLHFGNGTRLTVT.

The genes are TRBV5-1 and TRBJ2-1, with TRBD1 matching over 9 bases. V gave up 3 bases and J gave up 12 bases; unmatched junction bases: 1. Germline lookup yields CDR1 SGHRS and CDR2 YFSETQ. The CDR3 length is 11 residues. As DNA, the CDR3 is TGCGCCAGCAGCTCGGGACAGGGGCAGTTCTTC. Encoded protein: CASSSGQGQFF.

This chain joins TRBV6-5 and TRBJ1-1, with D possibly TRBD1 on 6 matching bases. With 5 bases removed from V and 3 bases from J, the gap between germline ends came to 10 bases. Germline CDR1 is MNHEY and CDR2 is SVGAGI. The CDR3 covers 13 residues. The CDR3 DNA sequence: TGTGCCAGCAGTCAGGGGTATCACACTGAAGCTTTCTTT. This translates into CASSQGYHTEAFF.

The rearrangement links TRBV19 to TRBJ2-2; TRBD1 matches at 9 bases. With V trimmed by 3 bases and J by 8 bases, 10 bases remained unmatched. The CDR3 contains 16 residues. Germline V lookup: CDR1 LNHDA, CDR2 SQIVND (reference sequence). Here the CDR3 DNA reads TGTGCCAGTAGTATTGAAAACAGGGGGCCGGGAGGGGAGCTGTTTTTT. Protein sequence: CASSIENRGPGGELFF.

The gene calls are TRBV6-1 and TRBJ2-1, with TRBD1 matching 7 bases. The ends lost 7 bases at V and 4 bases at J; junction bases unmatched: 10. The CDR3 has 15 residues. Germline CDR1 is MNHNS and CDR2 is SASEGT. For the CDR3, the DNA is TGTGCCAGCATCAAAACCGGGACAGCTTACAATGAGCAGTTCTTC. It specifies CASIKTGTAYNEQFF.

The rearrangement uses TRBV30 and TRBJ2-5; a weak D match, TRBD2 (5 bases). Trimming took 0 bases from V and 4 from J, leaving 6 bases between them. The germline V gene has CDR1 GTSNPN and CDR2 SVGIG (reference sequence). The CDR3 is 12 residues long. Written as DNA, the CDR3 is TGTGCCTGGAGTGTACGGGGAGAGACCCAGTACTTC. This encodes CAWSVRGETQYF.

The chain is built from TRBV5-6 and TRBJ1-1; D is unresolved. Germline V gene data show CDR1 as SGHDT and CDR2 as YYEEEE. CDR3 size: 15 residues. V shed 1 base and J shed 4 bases, with 14 bases lying between them. CDR3 nucleotide sequence: TGTGCCAGCAGCTTGAGCGGGCTTTTAGGCACTGAAGCTTTCTTT. Translation gives CASSLSGLLGTEAFF.

The CDR3 protein is CASSEQGGEQYV. The CDR3, as DNA: TGTGCCAGCAGTGAACAGGGTGGCGAGCAGTACGTC. The chain uses TRBV5-6 and TRBJ2-7; tentative D call: TRBD1 (6 bases). Germline loops: CDR1 SGHDT, CDR2 YYEEEE. V shed 5 bases and J shed 6 bases, with 12 bases lying between them. CDR3 length equals 12 residues.

This rearrangement joins TRBV18 to TRBJ2-7; 11 nucleotides align to TRBD1. Germline CDR1 is KGHSH and CDR2 is LQKENI. V was clipped by 3 bases and J by 5 bases; unmatched bases: 9. CDR3 length: 16 residues. CDR3 nucleotide sequence: TGTGCCAGCTCACCCGTGGACAGGGGGCTTCACAACGAGCAGTACTTC. Its translation: CASSPVDRGLHNEQYF.

This clone showed up just a few times. The chain recombines TRBV4-1 with TRBJ1-5, with D maybe TRBD1 (6 bases). Germline CDR1 reads MGHRA; CDR2 reads YSYEKL. The CDR3 extends over 14 amino acids. The V end was cut by 4 bases, the J end by 3 bases, with 10 bases between. The CDR3, as DNA: TGCGCCAGCAGCCCAACAGGGCCCAATCAGCCCCAGCATTTT. The encoded protein is CASSPTGPNQPQHF.

This clone was counted a few times. The rearrangement links TRBV6-5 to TRBJ1-1; a possible D gene is TRBD1 (6 bases). The germline V gene encodes CDR1 MNHEY and CDR2 SVGAGI. V lost 5 bases to trimming and J lost 6 bases, with 16 bases between them. CDR3 length: 14 amino acids. DNA for the CDR3: TGTGCCAGCAGTAATCCTCGGGGGGCGTCTGAAGCTTTCTTT. The encoded protein is CASSNPRGASEAFF.

V usage is TRBV4-1 and J usage is TRBJ1-5; D remains unclear. The CDR3 covers 18 residues. V gave up 1 base and J gave up 7 bases, with 23 bases separating them. Per germline, CDR1 MGHRA and CDR2 YSYEKL. CDR3 nucleotides: TGCGCCAGCAGCCAAGGGATTGGAGGGCCCCTCGGGCGGCAGCCCCAGCATTTT. This gives the protein CASSQGIGGPLGRQPQHF.

Written as DNA, the CDR3 is TGTGCCAGCAGTTGGGGTAGCGGGGGGCGAACCAATGAGCAGTTCTTC. It codes for CASSWGSGGRTNEQFF. V and J are TRBV6-5 and TRBJ2-1; 10 bases map to TRBD2. Germline values: CDR1 MNHEY, CDR2 SVGAGI. This CDR3 is 16 amino acids long. V lost 4 bases, J lost 6 bases, and 9 bases stayed unmatched.

CDR3 amino acids: CASRRSGGLTDTQYF. The CDR3 region has the DNA TGCGCCAGCAGAAGGAGCGGGGGCCTCACAGATACGCAGTATTTT. V and J are TRBV4-1 and TRBJ2-3; 8 bases match TRBD2. The CDR3 extends over 15 amino acids. Germline trimming cut 6 bases from V and 2 bases from J; bases unmatched to any gene: 7. Germline assignment: CDR1 MGHRA and CDR2 YSYEKL.

V usage is TRBV9 and J usage is TRBJ2-7; weak D call: TRBD1 (5 bases). This CDR3 has 13 amino acids. The germline gives CDR1 SGDLS, CDR2 YYNGEE. With 4 bases removed from V and 5 bases from J, the gap between germline ends came to 13 bases. For the CDR3, the DNA is TGTGCCAGCAGCCCCACCCTCAGGGACGAGCAGTACTTC. It translates to CASSPTLRDEQYF.

The chain uses TRBV2 and TRBJ2-2; TRBD2 might be the D (5 bases). Germline V CDR1 and CDR2: SNHLY, FYNNEI. Trimming removed 7 bases at V and 5 bases at J, with 20 bases between. This CDR3 spans 16 amino acids. The CDR3, as DNA: TGTGCCAGCACCCTGACCGGACTCCTGGGGACCGGGGAGCTGTTTTTT. Protein sequence: CASTLTGLLGTGELFF.